In this sample, the clone carrying this T cell receptor beta chain turned up a few times. Its antigen is unknown. All the patients suffered relapse after autologous stem cell transplantation, and brentuximab vedotin exposure differed. This sample is part of a study of PD-1 blockade in classical Hodgkin lymphoma. Trimming took off 0 bases at V and 3 bases at J, with 13 bases between the two ends. This CDR3 has 16 amino acids. Germline assignment: CDR1 SGHDT and CDR2 YYEEEE. TCRdb's table, derived via immunoSEQ multiplex PCR, lists solely in-frame clones and lacks some. The table shows approximately 17,000 clones, with 65% to 90% occurring only once. Whole-study results and caveats: Before treatment, TCR diversity in newly diagnosed patients was reportedly lower than in healthy donors. The authors have not defined what causes the repertoire differences, possibly disease activity or prior therapy.

The origin of this receptor is a human donor with classical Hodgkin lymphoma. The genes are TRBV5-6 and TRBJ2-1; tentative D call: TRBD2 (6 bases). The sequences come from peripheral blood mononuclear cells (PBMCs), collected at baseline. The CDR3 region is CASSLGFSSDYNEQFF. The DNA for the CDR3 is TGTGCCAGCAGCTTGGGCTTTTCTAGCGACTACAATGAGCAGTTCTTC. The entire variable domain, with the rest obtained from reference TRBV5-6 and TRBJ2-1, is as follows: DAGVTQSPTHLIKTRGQQVTLRCSPKSGHDTVSWYQQALGQGPQFIFQYYEEEERQRGNFPDRFSGHQFPNYSSELNVNALLLGDSALYLCASSLGFSSDYNEQFFGPGTRLTVL.